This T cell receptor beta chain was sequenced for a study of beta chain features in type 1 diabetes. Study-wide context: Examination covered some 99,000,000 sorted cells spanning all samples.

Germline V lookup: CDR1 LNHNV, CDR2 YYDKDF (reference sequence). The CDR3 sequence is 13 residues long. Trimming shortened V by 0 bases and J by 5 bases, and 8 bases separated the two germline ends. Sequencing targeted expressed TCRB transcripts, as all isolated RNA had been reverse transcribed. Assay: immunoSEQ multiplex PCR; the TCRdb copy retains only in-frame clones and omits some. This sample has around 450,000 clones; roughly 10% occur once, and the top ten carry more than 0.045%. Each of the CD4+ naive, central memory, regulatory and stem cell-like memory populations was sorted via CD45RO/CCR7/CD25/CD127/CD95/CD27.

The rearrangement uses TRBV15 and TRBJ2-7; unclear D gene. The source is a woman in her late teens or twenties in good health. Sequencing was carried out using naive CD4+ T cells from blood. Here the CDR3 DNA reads TGTGCCACCAGCAGAGATCTTCGGGACGAGCAGTACTTC. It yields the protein CATSRDLRDEQYF.